The clone carrying this T cell receptor (beta chain) has at least ten counts. What it recognizes is unknown. Time point indicated: newly diagnosed GD, antithyroid drugs for less than 3 months. The TCR library was made from RNA extracted from PBMCs. This entry comes from a study of regulatory T cells in long-lasting Graves disease. Researchers made TCR beta libraries by using iRepertoire HTBI primers and running Arm-PCR on CDR3 regions. Via MiXCR, TCRdb re-called the multiplex PCR reads, giving one row per CDR3 protein. Of approximately 350,000 distinct CDR3 sequences listed, about 11% are singletons. Study-level points and caveats: Favoring TRBV28, TRBJ1-2 and TRBJ2-5 was a feature seen in persistent disease.

After removal of 3 bases from V and 7 bases from J, the junction contained 11 bases not matched to a gene. The CDR3 is made up of 15 amino acids. Germline V gene sequence: CDR1 MNHEY, CDR2 SMNVEV (reference sequence). These same records also appear under a second study, on T cells in Graves' hyperthyroidism and ophthalmopathy.

The clonotype comes from a young woman with Graves disease. The chain carries TRBV27 and TRBJ2-7, with 8 bases that match TRBD1. Sequencing used peripheral blood mononuclear cells (PBMCs), obtained at new diagnosis, from a patient treated with antithyroid drugs. CDR3 region: CASSLDRATPSEQYF. In DNA form, the CDR3 reads TGTGCCAGCAGTTTGGACAGGGCGACGCCCTCTGAGCAGTACTTC.